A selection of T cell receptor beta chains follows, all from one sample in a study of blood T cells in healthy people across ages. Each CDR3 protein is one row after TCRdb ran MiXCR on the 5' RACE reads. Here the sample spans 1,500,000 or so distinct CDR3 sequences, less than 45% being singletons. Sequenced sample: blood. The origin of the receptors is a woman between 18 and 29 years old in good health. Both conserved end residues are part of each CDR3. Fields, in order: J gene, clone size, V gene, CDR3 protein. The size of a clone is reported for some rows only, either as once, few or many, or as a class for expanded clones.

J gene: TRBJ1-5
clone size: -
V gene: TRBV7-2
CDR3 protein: CASSLRQGNNQPQHF

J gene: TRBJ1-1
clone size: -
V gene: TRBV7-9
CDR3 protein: CASSLEFRSPTEAFF

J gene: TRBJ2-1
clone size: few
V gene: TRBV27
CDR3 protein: CASRVQGYGSYNEQFF

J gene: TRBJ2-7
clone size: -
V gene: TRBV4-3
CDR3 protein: CASSQPQTSPFYEQYF

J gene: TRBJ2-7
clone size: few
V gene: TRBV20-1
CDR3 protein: CSAGGVYEQYF

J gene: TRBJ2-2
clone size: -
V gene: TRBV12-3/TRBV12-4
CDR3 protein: CASSPLAGGPNTGELFF

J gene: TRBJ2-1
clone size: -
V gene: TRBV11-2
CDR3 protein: CASSMTPYNEQFF

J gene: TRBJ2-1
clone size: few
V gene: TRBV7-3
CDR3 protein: CASSSGGVRFF

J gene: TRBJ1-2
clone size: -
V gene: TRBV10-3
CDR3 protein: CAISPDRTANYGYTF

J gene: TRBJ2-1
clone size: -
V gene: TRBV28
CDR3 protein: CASSAWTGGLNEQFF

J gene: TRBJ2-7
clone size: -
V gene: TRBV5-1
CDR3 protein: CASSSGTGVREQYF

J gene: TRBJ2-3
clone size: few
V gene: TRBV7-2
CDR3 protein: CASSLWQGIFTDTQYF

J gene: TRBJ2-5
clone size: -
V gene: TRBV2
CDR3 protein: CASGVTGANEQYF

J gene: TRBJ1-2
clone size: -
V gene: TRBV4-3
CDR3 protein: CASSQVGTGGYGYTF

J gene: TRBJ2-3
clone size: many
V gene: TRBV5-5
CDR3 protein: CASSKLAGGTDTQYF

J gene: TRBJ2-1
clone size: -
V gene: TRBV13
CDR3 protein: CASSLRSGWDSFF

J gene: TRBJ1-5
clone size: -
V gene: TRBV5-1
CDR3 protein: CASSLDRGIGQPQHF

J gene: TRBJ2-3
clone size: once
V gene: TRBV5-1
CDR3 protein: CASSLLAGGPTEGTQYF

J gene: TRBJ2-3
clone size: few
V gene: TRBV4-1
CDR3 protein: CASSQDFGGQSTDTQYF

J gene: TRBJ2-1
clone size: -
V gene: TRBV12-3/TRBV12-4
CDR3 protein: CASSGTSRNEQFF

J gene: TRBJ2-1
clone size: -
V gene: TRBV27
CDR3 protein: CASSLGTGGVNEQFF

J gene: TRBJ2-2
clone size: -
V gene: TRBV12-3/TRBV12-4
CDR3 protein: CASSYNRFGELFF

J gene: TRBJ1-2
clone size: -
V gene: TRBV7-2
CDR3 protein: CASSLGSGFGYTF

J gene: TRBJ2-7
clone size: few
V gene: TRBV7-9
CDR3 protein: CASSTGGGYEQYF

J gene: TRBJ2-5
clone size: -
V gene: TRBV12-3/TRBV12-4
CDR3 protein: CASSSRTSGGRETQYF

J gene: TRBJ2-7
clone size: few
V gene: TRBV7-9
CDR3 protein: CASSKGLAAYEQYF

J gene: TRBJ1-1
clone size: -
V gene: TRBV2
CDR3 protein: CASSPGGGGGAFF

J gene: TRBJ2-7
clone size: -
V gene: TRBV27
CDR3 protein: CASSFQTGSYEQYF

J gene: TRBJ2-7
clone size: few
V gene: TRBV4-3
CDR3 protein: CASSRVRETSGRYEQYF

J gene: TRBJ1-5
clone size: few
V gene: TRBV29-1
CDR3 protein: CSVGDRGTQPQHF

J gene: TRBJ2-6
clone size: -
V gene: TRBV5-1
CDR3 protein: CASSPADIYSGANVLTF

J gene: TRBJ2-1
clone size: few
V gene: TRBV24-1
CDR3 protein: CATSDSGTSNTEQFF

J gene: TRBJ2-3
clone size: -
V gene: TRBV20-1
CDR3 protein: CSARKEYSTDTQYF

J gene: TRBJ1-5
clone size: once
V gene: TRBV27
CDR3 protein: CASSTTDGSNQPQHF

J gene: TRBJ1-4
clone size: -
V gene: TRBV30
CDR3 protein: CASTGEPYEKLFF

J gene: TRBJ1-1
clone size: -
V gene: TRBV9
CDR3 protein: CASSTPGRTEAFF

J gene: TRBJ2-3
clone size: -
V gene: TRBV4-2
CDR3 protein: CASSQDTSGGTDTQYF

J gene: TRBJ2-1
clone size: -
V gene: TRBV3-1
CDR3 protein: CASSQVARGYNEQFF

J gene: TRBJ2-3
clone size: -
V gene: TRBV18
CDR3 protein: CASSRSRSDSQYF

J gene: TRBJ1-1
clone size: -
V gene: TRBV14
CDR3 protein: CASSHPRGGGNTEAFF

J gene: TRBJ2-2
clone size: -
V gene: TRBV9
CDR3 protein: CVSSVLAGGGTGELFF

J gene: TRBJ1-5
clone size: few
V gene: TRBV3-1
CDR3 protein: CASSHRDRGQPQHF

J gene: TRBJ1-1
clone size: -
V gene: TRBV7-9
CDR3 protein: CASDLGVGTEAFF

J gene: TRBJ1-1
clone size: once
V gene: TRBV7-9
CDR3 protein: CASSLVGSRNTEAFF

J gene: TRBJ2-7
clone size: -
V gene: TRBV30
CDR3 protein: CAWSAPRVEQYF

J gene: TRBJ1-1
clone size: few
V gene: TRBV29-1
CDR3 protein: CSVNNRANTEAFF

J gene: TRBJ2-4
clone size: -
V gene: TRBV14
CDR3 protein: CASSPLQRSSLEQYF

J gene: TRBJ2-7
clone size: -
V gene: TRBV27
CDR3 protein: CASSPTRLRYSENSYEQYF

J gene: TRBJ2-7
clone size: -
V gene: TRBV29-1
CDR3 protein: CSVADTGMSYEQYF

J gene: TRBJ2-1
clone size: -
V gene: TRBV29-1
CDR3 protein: CSGELVPYNEQFF

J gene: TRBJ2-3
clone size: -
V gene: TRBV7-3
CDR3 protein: CASSPGTSTVDTQYF

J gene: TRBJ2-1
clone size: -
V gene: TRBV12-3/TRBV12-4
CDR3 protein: CASSSEDNAYNEQFF